Below, 23 T cell receptor beta chains from the same sample are listed, as sequenced in a study of T cells expressing NK-cell markers. Reprocessing the 5' RACE reads, TCRdb reports a single entry for every CDR3 protein and omits DNA. This sample's table has over 150,000 distinct CDR3 sequences. Sequences were obtained from blood T cells: a sorted CD56 or NKG2C T cell subset, CD4+ or CD8+ T cells, or bulk PBMC T cells (not recorded which). Source of these receptors: a woman aged 50 to 60 in good health.

The chain recombines TRBV7-9 with TRBJ2-7; TCRdb selects TRBD1, and the lack of DNA leaves this call unchecked. Germline-derived CDR1 and CDR2 are SEHNR and FQNEAQ (reference sequence). This CDR3 has 15 residues. CDR3 sequence: CASSSADRPSYEQYF.

The rearrangement uses TRBV5-1 and TRBJ1-1; with no DNA, the TCRdb D assignment of TRBD1 cannot be verified. The CDR3 sequence is 19 residues long. The germline gives CDR1 SGHRS, CDR2 YFSETQ. The CDR3 region is CASSSPPGQGARFPTEAFF.

The gene calls are TRBV28 and TRBJ2-1; TCRdb calls TRBD2, which cannot be checked without DNA. The CDR3 is 14 amino acids. Looked up from germline, CDR1 is MDHEN and CDR2 is SYDVKM. CDR3 residues: CASSSSGVWNEQFF.

V usage is TRBV29-1 and J usage is TRBJ2-2. Germline V lookup: CDR1 SQVTM, CDR2 ANQGSEA. This CDR3 region has 13 residues. The CDR3 sequence is CSVGSRNTGELFF.

The chain links TRBV7-9 to TRBJ2-5; no DNA is available, so the TRBD1 call from TCRdb remains unchecked. Germline CDR1 is SEHNR and CDR2 is FQNEAQ (reference sequence). CDR3 length equals 16 residues. The CDR3 spells CASSRRKDRGQETQYF.

The V gene is TRBV3-1, the J gene TRBJ2-2; TCRdb gives TRBD2 as the D gene, but with no DNA this cannot be confirmed. Germline CDR1 LGHDT, CDR2 YNNKEL (reference sequence). The CDR3 contains 17 residues. The CDR3 loop reads CASSLLLAGGYTGELFF.

This chain joins TRBV12-3 or TRBV12-4 and TRBJ2-5; TCRdb proposes TRBD2, but this gene call is untestable without DNA. The CDR3 runs 18 residues. CDR3 region: CASSFSPVGRKPQETQYF.

This chain links TRBV20-1 with TRBJ2-3. The CDR3 sequence is 14 residues long. Germline CDR1 is DFQATT and CDR2 is SNEGSKA (reference sequence). The CDR3 spells CSARDSEFPDTQYF.

This chain uses TRBV4-2 with TRBJ2-7; lacking DNA, the TRBD2 call made by TCRdb goes unchecked. Germline-derived CDR1 and CDR2 are LGHNA and YNFKEQ. The CDR3 extends over 15 amino acids. The CDR3 sequence is CASSLGAGVGYEQYF.

The chain has TRBV28 and TRBJ2-3; TCRdb indicates TRBD2, and absent DNA this call remains unverified. Germline values: CDR1 MDHEN, CDR2 SYDVKM. This CDR3 has 17 residues. CDR3 sequence: CASSLLAGDTSTDTQYF.

The rearrangement joins TRBV7-9 to TRBJ2-1. The CDR3 extends over 15 amino acids. Germline V gives CDR1 SEHNR, CDR2 FQNEAQ (reference sequence). The CDR3 sequence: CASSLRDGSYNEQFF.

The chain has TRBV27 and TRBJ2-1; TCRdb proposes TRBD2, but this gene call is untestable without DNA. CDR1 MNHEY and CDR2 SMNVEV come from the germline V gene (reference sequence). This CDR3 contains 16 residues. CDR3 residues: CASSLFSGVVNNEQFF.

V is TRBV19 and J is TRBJ2-1; TCRdb designates TRBD2, a call that cannot be tested without DNA. The CDR3 loop spans 13 amino acids. The germline V gene has CDR1 LNHDA and CDR2 SQIVND (reference sequence). CDR3 sequence reads: CASSASGTNEQFF.

This chain links TRBV6-1 with TRBJ2-5. Germline CDR1 MNHNS, CDR2 SASEGT. The CDR3 has 11 amino acids. The CDR3 sequence: CASKGIKTQYF.

CDR3 loop: CSVEGLDSNEQFF. J is TRBJ2-1 and V is TRBV29-1. The CDR3 has 13 residues. Germline assignment: CDR1 SQVTM and CDR2 ANQGSEA.

The chain joins TRBV11-2 to TRBJ2-1. CDR1 and CDR2 (germline): SGHAT, FQNNGV. The CDR3 consists of 12 residues. CDR3: CASSLRGTEQFF.

The chain uses TRBV20-1 and TRBJ2-7; TCRdb's D gene call, TRBD2, goes unchecked for lack of DNA. Germline lookup yields CDR1 DFQATT and CDR2 SNEGSKA (reference sequence). CDR3 length: 15 residues. The CDR3 region is CSASSEGGPTYEQYF.

V and J are TRBV27 and TRBJ2-1; TCRdb indicates TRBD1, and absent DNA this call remains unverified. The germline V gene encodes CDR1 MNHEY and CDR2 SMNVEV (reference sequence). This CDR3 is 16 amino acids long. CDR3 amino acids: CASSNPGQGSGNEQFF.

This rearrangement joins TRBV5-1 to TRBJ2-2; TCRdb reports TRBD2, a call that lacks DNA to check it against. Germline CDR1 and CDR2: SGHRS and YFSETQ. The CDR3 consists of 18 residues. This CDR3 reads CASSLRSPGLADGRELFF. The whole variable domain, filled in from reference TRBV5-1 and TRBJ2-2, reads KAGVTQTPRYLIKTRGQQVTLSCSPISGHRSVSWYQQTPGQGLQFLFEYFSETQRNKGNFPGRFSGRQFSNSRSEMNVSTLELGDSALYLCASSLRSPGLADGRELFFGEGSRLTVL.

V usage is TRBV12-3 or TRBV12-4 and J usage is TRBJ2-5; TCRdb calls TRBD2, which cannot be checked without DNA. The CDR3 is 13 residues long. CDR3 residues: CASSPALQETQYF.

This chain uses TRBV4-1 with TRBJ2-1; TCRdb lists TRBD1, though no DNA is available to test this call. The CDR3 has 16 residues. Germline lookup yields CDR1 MGHRA and CDR2 YSYEKL. CDR3 loop: CASSPSTGTGYHEQFF.

The chain carries TRBV7-6 and TRBJ2-5; TCRdb selects TRBD2, and the lack of DNA leaves this call unchecked. This CDR3 has 16 residues. Germline V lookup: CDR1 SGHVS, CDR2 FNYEAQ. The CDR3 loop reads CASSTPLAGGPQTQYF.

This rearrangement joins TRBV10-3 to TRBJ2-1; TCRdb's D call of TRBD2 is untestable without DNA. The length of the CDR3 is 14 residues. Germline values: CDR1 ENHRY, CDR2 SYGVKD. CDR3 loop: CAISRLAGVDEQFF.